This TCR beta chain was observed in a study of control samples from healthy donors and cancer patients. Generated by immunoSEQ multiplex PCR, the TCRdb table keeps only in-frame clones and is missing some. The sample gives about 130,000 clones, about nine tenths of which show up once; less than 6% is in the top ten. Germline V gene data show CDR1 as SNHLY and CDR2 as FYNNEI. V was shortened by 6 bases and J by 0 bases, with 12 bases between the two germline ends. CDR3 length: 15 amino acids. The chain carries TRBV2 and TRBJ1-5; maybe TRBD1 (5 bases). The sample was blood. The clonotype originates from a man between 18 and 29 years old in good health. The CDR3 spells CASRQDAYSNQPQHF. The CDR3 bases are TGTGCCAGCAGACAGGACGCCTATAGCAATCAGCCCCAGCATTTT.